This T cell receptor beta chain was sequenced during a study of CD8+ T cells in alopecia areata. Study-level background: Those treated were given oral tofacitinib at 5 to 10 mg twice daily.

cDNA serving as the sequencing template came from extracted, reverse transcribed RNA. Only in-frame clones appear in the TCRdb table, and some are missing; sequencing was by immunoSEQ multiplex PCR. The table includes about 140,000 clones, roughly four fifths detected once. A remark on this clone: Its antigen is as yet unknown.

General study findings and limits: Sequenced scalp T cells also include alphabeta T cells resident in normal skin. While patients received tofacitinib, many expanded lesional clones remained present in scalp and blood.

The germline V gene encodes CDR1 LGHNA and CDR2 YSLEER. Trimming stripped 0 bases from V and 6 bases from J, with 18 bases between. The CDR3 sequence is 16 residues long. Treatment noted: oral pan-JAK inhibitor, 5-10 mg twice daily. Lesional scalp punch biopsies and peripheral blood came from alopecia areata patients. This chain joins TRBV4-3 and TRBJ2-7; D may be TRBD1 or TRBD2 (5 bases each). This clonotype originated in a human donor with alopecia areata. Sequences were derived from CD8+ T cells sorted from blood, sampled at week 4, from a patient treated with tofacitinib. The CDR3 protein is CASSQDPGQAAGEQYF. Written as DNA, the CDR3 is TGCGCCAGCAGCCAAGATCCGGGGCAGGCGGCGGGCGAGCAGTACTTC.